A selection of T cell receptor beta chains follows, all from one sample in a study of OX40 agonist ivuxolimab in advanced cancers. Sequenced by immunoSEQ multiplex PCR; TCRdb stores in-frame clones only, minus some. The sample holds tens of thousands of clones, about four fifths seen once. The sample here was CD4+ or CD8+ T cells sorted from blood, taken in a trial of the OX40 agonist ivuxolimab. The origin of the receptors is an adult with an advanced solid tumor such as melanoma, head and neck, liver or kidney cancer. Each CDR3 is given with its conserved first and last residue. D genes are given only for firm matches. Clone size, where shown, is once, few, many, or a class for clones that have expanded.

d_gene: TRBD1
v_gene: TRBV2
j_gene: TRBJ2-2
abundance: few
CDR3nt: TGTGCCAGCAACCCGGGACAGGGGAACACCGGGGAGCTGTTTTTT
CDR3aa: CASNPGQGNTGELFF

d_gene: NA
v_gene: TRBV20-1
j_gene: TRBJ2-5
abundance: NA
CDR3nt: TGCAGTGCTAGACTGGGGGAGACCCAGTACTTC
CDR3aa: CSARLGETQYF

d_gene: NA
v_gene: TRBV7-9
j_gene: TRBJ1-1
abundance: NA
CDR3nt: TGTGCCAGCAGCTTAGGAGGACACACTGAAGCTTTCTTT
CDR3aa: CASSLGGHTEAFF

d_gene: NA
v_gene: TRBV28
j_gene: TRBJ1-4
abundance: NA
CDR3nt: TGTGCCAGCAGTAGCCGGGGGGAGGATAATGAAAAACTGTTTTTT
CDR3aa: CASSSRGEDNEKLFF

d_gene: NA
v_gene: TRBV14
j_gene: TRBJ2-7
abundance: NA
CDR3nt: TGTGCCAGCAGCCAAGTGAGGGGCTACGAGCAGTACTTC
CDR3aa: CASSQVRGYEQYF

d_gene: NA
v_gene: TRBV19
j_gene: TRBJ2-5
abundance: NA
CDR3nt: TGTGCCAGTAGTATCAGAGAGACCCAGTACTTC
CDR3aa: CASSIRETQYF

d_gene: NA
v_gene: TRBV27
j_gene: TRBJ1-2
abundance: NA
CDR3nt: TGTGCCAGCAGGAGGGGGTCGGGGGGACAATTCGTATATGGCTACACCTTC
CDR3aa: CASRRGSGGQFVYGYTF

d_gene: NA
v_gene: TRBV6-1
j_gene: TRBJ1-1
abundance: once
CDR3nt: TGTGCCAGCAGTGAAGGTCTCCCCAGGACCTACAGGGACACTGAAGCTTTCTTT
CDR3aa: CASSEGLPRTYRDTEAFF

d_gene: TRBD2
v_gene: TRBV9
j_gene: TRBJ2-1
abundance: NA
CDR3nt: TGTGCCAGCAGCGTCCACCCTAGCGGGAATGAGCAGTTCTTC
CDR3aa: CASSVHPSGNEQFF

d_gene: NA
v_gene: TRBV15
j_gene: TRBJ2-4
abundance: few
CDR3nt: TGTGCCACCAGCAGAGTTAACATTCAGTACTTC
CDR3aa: CATSRVNIQYF

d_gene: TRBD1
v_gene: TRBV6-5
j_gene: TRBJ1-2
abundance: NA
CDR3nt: TGTGCCAGCAGTTGGACAGGGGGCGAAGGCTACACCTTC
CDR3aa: CASSWTGGEGYTF

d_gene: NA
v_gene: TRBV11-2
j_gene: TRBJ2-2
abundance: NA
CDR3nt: TGTGCCAGCAGCCTGGGGGATAACACCGGGGAGCTGTTTTTT
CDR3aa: CASSLGDNTGELFF

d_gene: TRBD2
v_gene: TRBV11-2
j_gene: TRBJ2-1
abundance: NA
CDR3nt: TGTGCCAGCAGCTTACGTGTTAGCGGGGGGATTTTCAATGAGCAGTTCTTC
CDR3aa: CASSLRVSGGIFNEQFF

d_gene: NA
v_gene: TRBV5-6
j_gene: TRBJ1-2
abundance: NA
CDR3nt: TGTGCCAGCAGCTTGAACGCCCCCGGACCCTATGGCTACACCTTC
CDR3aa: CASSLNAPGPYGYTF

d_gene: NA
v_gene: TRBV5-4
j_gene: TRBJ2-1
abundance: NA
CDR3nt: TGTGCCAGCAGCTTGACAGGGGGGGCCTACAATGAGCAGTTCTTC
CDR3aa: CASSLTGGAYNEQFF

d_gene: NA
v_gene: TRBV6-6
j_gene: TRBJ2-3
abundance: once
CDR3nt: TGTGCCAGCAGTTACCAGACAGAAGATACGCAGTATTTT
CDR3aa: CASSYQTEDTQYF

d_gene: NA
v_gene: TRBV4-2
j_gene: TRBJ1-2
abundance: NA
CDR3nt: TGTGCCAGCAGCCACTCTGACGGGCCGGCCAGCTACACCTTC
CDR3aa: CASSHSDGPASYTF

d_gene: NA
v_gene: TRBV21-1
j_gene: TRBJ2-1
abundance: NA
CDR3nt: TGTGCCAGCAGCAAAAGAGGGGGAGGAGGTTCCTACAATGAGCAGTTCTTC
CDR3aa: CASSKRGGGGSYNEQFF

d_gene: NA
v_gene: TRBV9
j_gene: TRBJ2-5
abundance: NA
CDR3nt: TGTGCCAGCAGCGTAGCCCCCCCGGAGACCCAGTACTTC
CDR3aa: CASSVAPPETQYF

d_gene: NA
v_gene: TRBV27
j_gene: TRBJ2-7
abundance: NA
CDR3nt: TGTGCCAGCAGTTGGGCTAGGGAGTGGTACTTC
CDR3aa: CASSWAREWYF

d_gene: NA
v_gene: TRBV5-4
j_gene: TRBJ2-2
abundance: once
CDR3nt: TGTGCCAGCAGTGCACCGGGCGGCACCGGGGAGCTGTTTTTT
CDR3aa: CASSAPGGTGELFF

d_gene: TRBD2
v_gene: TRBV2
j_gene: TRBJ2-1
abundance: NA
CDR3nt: TGTGCCAGTAGGACTAGCGGGGGGCTTGGGTACAATGAGCAGTTCTTC
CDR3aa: CASRTSGGLGYNEQFF

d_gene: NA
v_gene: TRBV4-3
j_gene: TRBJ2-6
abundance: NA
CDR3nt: TGCGCCAGCAGCTCAATGAGGGGTTCTCCTCTCTTGCGGGCCAACGTCCTGACTTTC
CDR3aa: CASSSMRGSPLLRANVLTF

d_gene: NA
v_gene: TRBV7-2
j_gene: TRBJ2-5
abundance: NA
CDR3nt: TGTGCCAGCCAGCGGACGGCACAAGAGACCCAGTACTTC
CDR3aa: CASQRTAQETQYF

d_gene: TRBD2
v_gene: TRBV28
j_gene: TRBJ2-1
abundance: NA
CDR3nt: TGTGCCAGCAGTGCCCGCGGGGGTACCAACTACAATGAGCAGTTCTTC
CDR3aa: CASSARGGTNYNEQFF

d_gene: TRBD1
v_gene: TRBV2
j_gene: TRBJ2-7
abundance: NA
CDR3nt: TGTGCCAGCAGGGAACCGGGACAGGGATCTTACGAGCAGTACTTC
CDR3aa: CASREPGQGSYEQYF

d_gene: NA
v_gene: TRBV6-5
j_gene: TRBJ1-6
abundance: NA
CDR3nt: TGTGCCAGCAGTAGCAGGTTCGGGGTAAATTCACCCCTCCACTTT
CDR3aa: CASSSRFGVNSPLHF